This T cell receptor (beta chain) was obtained from a study of blood T cell repertoires in COVID-19. Study at large: From the United States, Italy and Spain came samples of acute and convalescent COVID-19. Sources were T cells, B-cell-depleted T cells, or PBMCs; the material itself was cDNA or gDNA.

The authors' processing: Estimation of nucleated cell counts was performed using reference gene primer amplification. Measured with immunoSEQ multiplex PCR; TCRdb has only the in-frame clones, and not every one. The DNA was the basis for D and trimming; V, J and clone size are from that table. The top ten clones hold 6% of a sample with approximately 180,000 clones, 70% to 90% of them seen once. Trimming at V came to 0 bases and at J to 3 bases, leaving 3 bases not matched to a gene. Germline CDR1 LGHDT, CDR2 YNNKEL (reference sequence). The CDR3 has 15 amino acids. This sequence was found in a man in his forties with active or convalescent COVID-19. The sample comprised peripheral blood. This rearrangement joins TRBV3-1 (or the pseudogene TRBV3-2) to TRBJ1-1; 8 positions agree with TRBD1. DNA of the CDR3: TGTGCCAGCAGCCAAGAAAGGACAGGGCACACTGAAGCTTTCTTT. It specifies CASSQERTGHTEAFF.